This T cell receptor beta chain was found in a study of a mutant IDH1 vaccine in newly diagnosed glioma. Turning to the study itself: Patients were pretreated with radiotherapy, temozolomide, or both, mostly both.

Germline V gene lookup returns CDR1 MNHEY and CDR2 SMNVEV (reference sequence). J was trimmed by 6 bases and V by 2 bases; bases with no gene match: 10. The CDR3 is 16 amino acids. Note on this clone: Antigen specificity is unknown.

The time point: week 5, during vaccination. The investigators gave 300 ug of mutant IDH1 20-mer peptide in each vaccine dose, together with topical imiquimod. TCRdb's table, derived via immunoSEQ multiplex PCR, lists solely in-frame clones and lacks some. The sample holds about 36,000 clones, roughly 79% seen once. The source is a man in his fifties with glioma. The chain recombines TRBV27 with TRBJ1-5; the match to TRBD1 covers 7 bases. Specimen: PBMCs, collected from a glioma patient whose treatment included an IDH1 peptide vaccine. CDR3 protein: CASSLRGDRVGQPQHF. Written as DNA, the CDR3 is TGTGCCAGCAGTTTAAGGGGAGACAGGGTTGGTCAGCCCCAGCATTTT.